The 17 T cell receptor beta chains presented below share a single source sample, sequenced in a study of somatic mutations in cytotoxic T cells in rheumatoid arthritis. The protocol was immunoSEQ multiplex PCR, while the TCRdb copy is restricted to in-frame clones and leaves out a portion. The table lists some 25,000 clones, roughly 80% of them singletons, with 9.5% to 10% in the top ten. The source material was CD8+ T cells sorted from blood. The receptor set was obtained from a woman between 18 and 30 years old in good health.

The chain couples TRBV19 to TRBJ1-1; no reliable D call. V gave up 3 bases and J gave up 0 bases, with 8 bases separating them. The germline gives CDR1 LNHDA, CDR2 SQIVND (reference sequence). The CDR3 is made up of 14 amino acids. CDR3 region: CASSISRMNTEAFF. In nucleotides, the CDR3 is TGTGCCAGTAGTATTTCCAGGATGAACACTGAAGCTTTCTTT. The whole variable domain, filled in from reference TRBV19 and TRBJ1-1, reads DGGITQSPKYLFRKEGQNVTLSCEQNLNHDAMYWYRQDPGQGLRLIYYSQIVNDFQKGDIAEGYSVSREKKESFPLTVTSAQKNPTAFYLCASSISRMNTEAFFGQGTRLTVV.

The V and J genes are TRBV7-8 and TRBJ2-1; either TRBD1 or TRBD2 may supply D (6 bases each). Deletions cut 4 bases from V and 2 bases from J, with 27 bases between. Germline V CDR1 and CDR2: SGHVS, FQNEAQ. The CDR3 is 20 amino acids. The CDR3, as DNA: TGTGCCAGCAGCTCGGGGGTGGGCAGGGGTCCCTCCTGGACCTACAATGAGCAGTTCTTC. Its protein is CASSSGVGRGPSWTYNEQFF.

This clone has just a few counts. This chain connects TRBV4-2 to TRBJ1-6; D is undetermined. The V gene's germline CDR1 is LGHNA and CDR2 YNFKEQ. CDR3 length: 15 amino acids. Trimming left V 0 bases short and J 9 bases short, with 12 bases between. The CDR3 coding sequence is TGTGCCAGCAGCCAAGACTTTAGTAATAGTTCACCCCTCCACTTT. Residues: CASSQDFSNSSPLHF.

The chain is built from TRBV13 and TRBJ1-1, with D perhaps TRBD1 (6 bases). V lost 5 bases and J 4 bases, leaving 8 bases between the germline ends. The CDR3 extends over 12 amino acids. The germline gives CDR1 PRHDT, CDR2 FYEKMQ (reference sequence). This CDR3 reads CASSRGGTEAFF. CDR3 sequence (DNA): TGTGCCAGCAGCCGAGGGGGCACTGAAGCTTTCTTT.

V gene TRBV7-3 combines with J gene TRBJ2-3, with D perhaps matching TRBD2 (6 bases). V shed 0 bases and J shed 10 bases, with 8 bases lying between them. This CDR3 has 12 residues. Germline CDR1 SGHTA, CDR2 FQGTGA. The CDR3 bases are TGTGCCAGCAGCTTAACCGGGGAGGCGCAGTATTTT. Translating it yields CASSLTGEAQYF.

The gene calls are TRBV5-4 and TRBJ2-3; D gene unclear. V shed 0 bases and J shed 0 bases, with 11 bases lying between them. Germline V CDR1 and CDR2: SGHNT, YYREEE (reference sequence). The CDR3 runs to 16 residues. The CDR3 loop reads CASSLAQLGSTDTQYF. The DNA of the CDR3 is TGTGCCAGCAGCTTGGCACAGCTAGGAAGCACAGATACGCAGTATTTT.

The chain uses TRBV6-5 and TRBJ1-1; D perhaps matches TRBD1 (6 bases). V gave up 8 bases and J gave up 10 bases, with 14 bases separating them. Germline lookup yields CDR1 MNHEY and CDR2 SVGAGI. The CDR3 has 11 residues. In DNA, the CDR3 is TGTGCCAGCCTCACAGGGCGGGGAGCTTTCTTT. Translating it yields CASLTGRGAFF.

This clone was counted once. The CDR3 sequence: CASSPEGAGGVDTEAFF. CDR3 nucleotides: TGTGCCAGCAGCCCTGAGGGGGCAGGGGGTGTAGACACTGAAGCTTTCTTT. The chain combines TRBV5-4 with TRBJ1-1; 7 bases are shared with TRBD1. V shed 4 bases, J shed 3 bases, and the junction held 15 bases outside the gene matches. Germline V CDR1 and CDR2: SGHNT, YYREEE (reference sequence). The CDR3 has 17 residues.

J is TRBJ1-1 and V is TRBV27, with 9 positions matching TRBD1. The CDR3 consists of 14 residues. Germline V gives CDR1 MNHEY, CDR2 SMNVEV (reference sequence). The ends lost 5 bases at V and 7 bases at J; junction bases unmatched: 8. CDR3 bases: TGTGCCAGCAGTCCCGGACAGGGGAGGCTTGAAGCTTTCTTT. Residues: CASSPGQGRLEAFF.

The chain recombines TRBV7-9 with TRBJ2-3; no clear D. The germline V and J ends were trimmed by 1 base and 0 bases, with 8 bases remaining between them. The CDR3 extends over 15 amino acids. CDR1 is SEHNR and CDR2 is FQNEAQ in the germline V gene (reference sequence). The CDR3 sequence: CASSLDGLSTDTQYF. CDR3 sequence (DNA): TGTGCCAGCAGCTTAGATGGCCTTAGCACAGATACGCAGTATTTT.

The V gene is TRBV28, the J gene TRBJ2-1, with D perhaps TRBD2 (6 bases). V was trimmed by 2 bases and J by 0 bases, leaving 17 bases between them. Germline V lookup: CDR1 MDHEN, CDR2 SYDVKM. This CDR3 has 18 residues. The CDR3 region has the DNA TGTGCCAGCAGTTTACCCGGGACTTCTCCAATCTCCTACAATGAGCAGTTCTTC. Residues: CASSLPGTSPISYNEQFF.

V and J are TRBV5-1 and TRBJ2-2; perhaps D is TRBD1 or TRBD2 (5 bases each). Trimming removed 4 bases from V and 2 bases from J, with 21 bases in between. The CDR3 contains 18 residues. From germline, CDR1 is SGHRS and CDR2 YFSETQ. CDR3 DNA sequence: TGCGCCAGCAGCCCTTCGAGGGGAGTTCAATTTAACACCGGGGAGCTGTTTTTT. Residues: CASSPSRGVQFNTGELFF. The whole variable domain, filled in from reference TRBV5-1 and TRBJ2-2, reads KAGVTQTPRYLIKTRGQQVTLSCSPISGHRSVSWYQQTPGQGLQFLFEYFSETQRNKGNFPGRFSGRQFSNSRSEMNVSTLELGDSALYLCASSPSRGVQFNTGELFFGEGSRLTVL.

This rearrangement joins TRBV6-1 to TRBJ2-7; 7 bases match TRBD1. Germline V gene lookup returns CDR1 MNHNS and CDR2 SASEGT. The CDR3 contains 15 residues. The V and J ends lost 2 bases and 3 bases, in that order; junction bases with no gene match: 7. CDR3 residues: CASSEPGGYFYEQYF. The CDR3 nucleotides are TGTGCCAGCAGTGAACCAGGGGGATACTTCTACGAGCAGTACTTC.

Comments on this clone: Other DNA sequences in this specimen translate into the identical CDR3. V usage is TRBV27 and J usage is TRBJ2-1, with D perhaps matching TRBD2 (6 bases). The germline V gene encodes CDR1 MNHEY and CDR2 SMNVEV (reference sequence). Trimming took 3 bases from V and 10 from J, leaving 7 bases between them. CDR3 length: 11 residues. CDR3: CASSFGLEQFF. For the CDR3, the DNA is TGTGCCAGCAGTTTCGGACTAGAGCAGTTCTTC.

The chain employs TRBV11-2 and TRBJ2-5, with 9 bases lining up with TRBD1. Unmatched junction bases numbered 11, after V lost 5 bases and J lost 4 bases. The length of the CDR3 is 16 residues. The V gene's germline CDR1 is SGHAT and CDR2 FQNNGV. In nucleotides, the CDR3 is TGTGCCAGCAGCGACACCCGACAGGGGGGTAGAGAGACCCAGTACTTC. Encoded protein: CASSDTRQGGRETQYF. The whole variable domain, remainder taken from reference TRBV11-2 and TRBJ2-5, is EAGVAQSPRYKIIEKRQSVAFWCNPISGHATLYWYQQILGQGPKLLIQFQNNGVVDDSQLPKDRFSAERLKGVDSTLKIQPAKLEDSAVYLCASSDTRQGGRETQYFGPGTRLLVL.

This clone was seen a few times. The CDR3 coding sequence is TGTGCCAGCAGTGACCCACAAGCCTATGGCTACACCTTC. This sequence encodes CASSDPQAYGYTF. The chain uses TRBV2 and TRBJ1-2; D gene uncertain. The CDR3 sequence is 13 residues long. Germline CDR1 SNHLY, CDR2 FYNNEI. The ends were cut back, 3 bases at V and 4 bases at J, with 9 bases in the middle.

The chain employs TRBV21-1 and TRBJ2-3; the table's D call, TRBD2, was not checked against the DNA. TRBV21-1 is a pseudogene segment. The CDR3 has 15 residues. The CDR3 nucleotides read TGTGCCAGCAGCAAAGTACGAGGAAGCACAGATACGCAGTATTTT. This encodes CASSKVRGSTDTQYF.